This T cell receptor beta chain was documented in a study of spatial heterogeneity in lung cancer. A unique molecular identifier was attached to every TCR cDNA molecule. Each CDR3 protein is one row after TCRdb ran MiXCR on the 5' RACE reads. The sample has about 24,000 distinct CDR3 sequences, roughly 9% seen once; the top ten hold around 7.7%. Time point described: sample taken at primary tumor resection. Samples were obtained from around 72 donors, all untreated early-stage non-small cell lung cancer patients. Study-wide results and limits: The number of expanded tumor alpha and beta chains correlated with mutation number. Ubiquitous and regional nonsynonymous mutations were tracked by counts of ubiquitous and regional expanded TCRs, respectively.

For this clonotype: The antigen remains undetermined.

The CDR3 extends over 15 amino acids. Germline V CDR1 and CDR2: SEHNR, FQNEAQ (reference sequence). Deletions cut 5 bases from V and 3 bases from J, with 11 bases between. The sample in question was lung tumor tissue, obtained at surgery. This TCR was recovered from a male donor with early-stage non-small cell lung cancer. This rearrangement joins TRBV7-9 to TRBJ2-6; D may correspond to TRBD1 or TRBD2 (5 bases each). The CDR3 is CASSPGRGGANVLTF. DNA of the CDR3: TGTGCCAGCAGCCCGGGGCGAGGTGGGGCCAACGTCCTGACTTTC.